Detailed here is one T cell receptor (beta chain). This sample is part of a study of T cell repertoires in ileal Crohn's disease. Method: immunoSEQ multiplex PCR; TCRdb's copy keeps in-frame clones and lacks some. Of approximately 690 clones listed, approximately 97% are singletons. Time point in this sample: inflamed ileum from the surgical specimen. V was shortened by 3 bases and J by 6 bases, with 9 bases between the two germline ends. Germline V gene lookup returns CDR1 MNHNY and CDR2 SVGAGI (reference sequence). The CDR3 is 12 amino acids. This sequence originates from an adult with Crohn's disease. The rearrangement uses TRBV6-6 and TRBJ2-7, with D possibly being TRBD1 (6 bases). Specimen: ileal tissue. The CDR3 DNA sequence: TGTGCCAGCAGTTATACAGGGTCCGAGCAGTACGTC. The encoded protein is CASSYTGSEQYV.